A selection of T cell receptor beta chains follows, all from one sample in a study of blood T cell repertoires in COVID-19. Some clones are missing from TCRdb's copy, which holds only in-frame ones; the method was immunoSEQ multiplex PCR. The table includes 150,000 to 200,000 clones, about 90% detected once. Input material: PBMCs or T cells enriched from blood (not recorded which). These receptor sequences come from a woman aged 45-65 years who had recovered from COVID-19. CDR3s leave out the opening cysteine and the closing phenylalanine or tryptophan.

v_call | cdr3_aa
TRBV5-4 | ASSRDRGQGEKLF
TRBV6-5 | ASSYGGPGELF
TRBV11-2 | ASSLGGTSTDTQY
TRBV19 | ASSIVGQGPNEQF
TRBV7-5 | ARSLIGTGTDLWGYT
TRBV30 | AWSVKSSGRSTDTQY
TRBV11-2 | ASSLVPTIGYEQY
TRBV11-2 | ASSSLLDRGYGYT
TRBV27 | ASRRDRENEKLF
TRBV13 | ASRPIDRGGGYT
TRBV9 | ASSVLDSPGVIQY
TRBV19 | ASSIRDTRSLYEQY
TRBV6-5 | ASRWGGANYGYT
TRBV11-2 | ASSTQGNTIY
TRBV5-4 | ASSLQGMSEAF
TRBV30 | AWSVGGRALETQY
TRBV30 | AWSRRTSGANEQF
TRBV6-1 | ASRDRGHQPQH
TRBV3-1/TRBV3-2 | ASSPRELAGYT
TRBV5-1 | ASSLGQGLGYT
TRBV2 | ASSDLGGGAKNIQY
TRBV4-1 | ASSQGPDGLSYGYT
TRBV2 | ASSGGGNQPQH
TRBV6-2/TRBV6-3 | ASSNSYNEQF
TRBV28 | ASSFLQGYGYT
TRBV19 | ASSIQGIWNEQF
TRBV3-1/TRBV3-2 | ASSPQGGDSPLH
TRBV30 | AWSPGSGNTIY
TRBV29-1 | SVRTVNYEQY
TRBV7-9 | ASSSWTGGDYGYT
TRBV5-1 | ASRGTEAGPQH